The next 18 T cell receptor beta chains were all read from a single sample in a study of beta chain features in type 1 diabetes. Sequenced material consisted of expressed TCRB transcripts (all of the isolated RNA was reverse transcribed). TCRdb keeps only in-frame clones here, not all; method: immunoSEQ multiplex PCR. Here the sample spans 250,000 to 300,000 clones, roughly 25% being singletons. Study results and caveats: There was a moderate but significant shortening of TCRB CDR3s in all four CD4+ subsets of Type 1 diabetes patients.

No antigen has been assigned to these receptors. Sample: naive CD4+ T cells from blood. The receptors were gathered from a woman aged 25-40 years with type 1 diabetes.

This clone has only a few counts. J is TRBJ2-1 and V is TRBV6-5, with 7 bases that match TRBD1. V lost 2 bases, J lost 2 bases, and 6 bases stayed unmatched. Per germline, CDR1 MNHEY and CDR2 SVGAGI. The CDR3 totals 16 residues. This CDR3 reads CASSYTTGFPYNEQFF. CDR3 DNA: TGTGCCAGCAGTTACACGACAGGGTTTCCCTACAATGAGCAGTTCTTC.

This clone was picked up a small number of times. J is TRBJ2-5 and V is TRBV9, with 10 bases matching TRBD2. V gave up 2 bases and J gave up 5 bases; unmatched junction bases: 3. The CDR3 is 14 residues long. Germline CDR1 and CDR2: SGDLS and YYNGEE. The CDR3 coding sequence is TGTGCCAGCAGCGTGACTAGCGGGCTCGAGACCCAGTACTTC. Translation gives CASSVTSGLETQYF.

V usage is TRBV5-6 and J usage is TRBJ2-1; TRBD2 matches at 7 bases. The CDR3 loop spans 16 amino acids. V was clipped by 0 bases and J by 4 bases; unmatched bases: 7. Germline CDR1 reads SGHDT; CDR2 reads YYEEEE. The CDR3, as DNA: TGTGCCAGCAGCTTGGGGGAAGCGGGGCTATACAATGAGCAGTTCTTC. Its protein product is CASSLGEAGLYNEQFF.

This sequence joins TRBV27 and TRBJ1-5; the match to TRBD1 covers 7 bases. The ends lost 7 bases at V and 7 bases at J; junction bases unmatched: 10. The germline CDR1 and CDR2 sequences are MNHEY and SMNVEV (reference sequence). This CDR3 has 14 residues. Here the CDR3 DNA reads TGTGCCAGCACCAATCATCAGGGGGGCCAGCCCCAGCATTTT. Translating it yields CASTNHQGGQPQHF.

Only a few counts were recorded for this clone. V usage is TRBV6-5 and J usage is TRBJ1-5; 8 nucleotides agree with TRBD1. The CDR3 is made up of 14 amino acids. Germline loops: CDR1 MNHEY, CDR2 SVGAGI. V gave up 8 bases and J gave up 6 bases; unmatched junction bases: 9. CDR3 loop: CASSTGQGVQPQHF. The CDR3 bases are TGTGCCAGCTCCACCGGACAGGGAGTTCAGCCCCAGCATTTT.

This clone was seen a few times. The gene calls are TRBV2 and TRBJ2-7; D possibly corresponds to TRBD1 (6 bases). V lost 9 bases, J lost 0 bases, and 12 bases lay in between. The CDR3 loop spans 13 amino acids. Germline CDR1 reads SNHLY; CDR2 reads FYNNEI. The CDR3, as DNA: TGTGCCAGTACAGGGACAAGCTCCTACGAGCAGTACTTC. It yields the protein CASTGTSSYEQYF.

The chain employs TRBV9 and TRBJ1-1; 8 bases align to TRBD1. The CDR3 is 14 amino acids. V trimming: 5 bases; J trimming: 1 base; junction bases outside the gene matches: 4. The germline V gene encodes CDR1 SGDLS and CDR2 YYNGEE. CDR3: CASSKQGGNTEAFF. In nucleotides, the CDR3 is TGTGCCAGCAGTAAACAGGGGGGGAACACTGAAGCTTTCTTT.

The chain joins TRBV5-1 to TRBJ2-3; tentatively, D is TRBD1 (6 bases). This CDR3 region has 15 residues. V shed 7 bases and J shed 3 bases, with 18 bases lying between them. CDR1 SGHRS and CDR2 YFSETQ come from the germline V gene. The CDR3 is CASAGGSSRTDTQYF. The CDR3 DNA reads as TGCGCCAGCGCTGGGGGCAGCAGTCGGACAGATACGCAGTATTTT.

For the CDR3, the DNA is TGTGCCTGGAGTGTCCCCGGGGGAGGCAATCAGCCCCAGCATTTT. Translated, it gives CAWSVPGGGNQPQHF. This chain uses TRBV30 with TRBJ1-5; D is possibly TRBD1 (5 bases). Germline values: CDR1 GTSNPN, CDR2 SVGIG (reference sequence). The CDR3 covers 15 residues. Trimming removed 0 bases at V and 2 bases at J, with 11 bases between.

In its sample, this clone was seen a few times. V and J are TRBV5-1 and TRBJ2-2, with D possibly matching TRBD2 (5 bases). Germline CDR1 and CDR2: SGHRS and YFSETQ. This CDR3 contains 14 residues. Trimming cost V 7 bases and J 5 bases, with 15 bases left between them. CDR3 residues: CASCPQRETGELFF. CDR3 nucleotides: TGCGCCAGCTGCCCCCAGAGGGAGACCGGGGAGCTGTTTTTT.

This clone occurred a few times. The V gene is TRBV2, the J gene TRBJ2-4; D perhaps matches TRBD1 (6 bases). The CDR3 loop spans 13 amino acids. Per the germline V gene, CDR1 is SNHLY and CDR2 is FYNNEI. Trimming removed 8 bases from V and 5 bases from J, with 13 bases in between. This CDR3 is CASGRDTENIQYF. The CDR3 DNA is TGTGCCAGCGGACGGGACACGGAAAACATTCAGTACTTC.

A few counts support this clone. DNA for the CDR3: TGCGCCAGCAGCTTGGGACTAGGCGGCTACACCTTC. Amino acid sequence: CASSLGLGGYTF. This sequence joins TRBV5-1 and TRBJ1-2; D is ambiguous. V dropped 0 bases and J dropped 8 bases, with 8 bases sitting between them. The CDR3 contains 12 residues. Germline V lookup: CDR1 SGHRS, CDR2 YFSETQ.

This clone was seen only a few times. The chain links TRBV5-4 to TRBJ2-1; tentatively, D is TRBD2 (6 bases). The germline gives CDR1 SGHNT, CDR2 YYREEE (reference sequence). The CDR3 consists of 15 residues. V lost 0 bases and J 0 bases, leaving 7 bases between the germline ends. CDR3 nucleotides: TGTGCCAGCAGCTTGGGCGGGACCTCCTACAATGAGCAGTTCTTC. Translation gives CASSLGGTSYNEQFF.

This chain connects TRBV4-1 to TRBJ2-7; weak D call: TRBD1 (5 bases). CDR3 length: 13 residues. The germline V gene has CDR1 MGHRA and CDR2 YSYEKL. Trimming pared 4 bases from V and 5 bases from J, leaving 12 bases between. The CDR3, as DNA: TGCGCCAGCAGCCGGAATAGGGGCGACGAGCAGTACTTC. Residues: CASSRNRGDEQYF.

This clone has only a few counts. CDR3 region: CASRAKLAGTDTQYF. In nucleotides, the CDR3 is TGTGCCAGCAGAGCGAAACTAGCGGGAACAGATACGCAGTATTTT. This chain joins TRBV2 and TRBJ2-3, with 10 bases aligning to TRBD2. The V and J ends lost 6 bases and 3 bases, in that order; junction bases with no gene match: 6. CDR1 and CDR2 from the germline V gene are SNHLY and FYNNEI. This CDR3 contains 15 residues. Based on the CDR3 plus reference TRBV2 and TRBJ2-3, the full variable domain is EPEVTQTPSHQVTQMGQEVILRCVPISNHLYFYWYRQILGQKVEFLVSFYNNEISEKSEIFDDQFSVERPDGSNFTLKIRSTKLEDSAMYFCASRAKLAGTDTQYFGPGTRLTVL.

The genes are TRBV9 and TRBJ2-1; unclear D gene. V was pared by 2 bases and J by 6 bases, with 6 bases between. Germline V gene sequence: CDR1 SGDLS, CDR2 YYNGEE. This CDR3 has 12 residues. This chain's CDR3 is CASSVESNEQFF. The DNA of the CDR3 is TGTGCCAGCAGCGTGGAGAGCAATGAGCAGTTCTTC.

The rearrangement uses TRBV9 and TRBJ2-3; a weak D match, TRBD2 (7 bases). Trimming took off 5 bases at V and 0 bases at J, with 10 bases between the two ends. Germline V gene data show CDR1 as SGDLS and CDR2 as YYNGEE. The CDR3 is 14 amino acids. CDR3 residues: CASSAGASTDTQYF. DNA for the CDR3: TGTGCCAGCAGTGCGGGGGCTAGCACAGATACGCAGTATTTT.

In its sample, this clone was seen a few times. The chain links TRBV19 to TRBJ2-6; 8 bases align to TRBD2. CDR1 is LNHDA, CDR2 SQIVND, per germline (reference sequence). With 6 bases clipped from V and 0 bases from J, the junction kept 4 bases outside the gene matches. The CDR3 extends over 16 amino acids. The CDR3 coding sequence is TGTGCCAGTAGAACGGCGGGGGGCTCTGGGGCCAACGTCCTGACTTTC. Translating it yields CASRTAGGSGANVLTF. The full variable domain, rest sourced from reference TRBV19 and TRBJ2-6, is DGGITQSPKYLFRKEGQNVTLSCEQNLNHDAMYWYRQDPGQGLRLIYYSQIVNDFQKGDIAEGYSVSREKKESFPLTVTSAQKNPTAFYLCASRTAGGSGANVLTFGAGSRLTVL.